This is a list of T cell receptor beta chains from one sample in a study of blood T cell repertoires in COVID-19. Method: immunoSEQ multiplex PCR; TCRdb's copy keeps in-frame clones and lacks some. The sample lists around 290,000 clones; 80% to 90% were seen once. Input material: peripheral blood. Receptors originate from a woman in her seventies with COVID-19, enrolled during active disease. Each CDR3 is given with its conserved first and last residue. A D gene is named only where the DNA matches it firmly. For some rows the clone size is stated as once, few or many, or as a class when expanded; others skip it.

cdr3_aa cdr3_nt j_call v_call clone_size d_call
CASSLKRQTGTLNEQFF TGTGCCAGCAGCTTAAAACGTCAGACAGGTACCTTAAATGAGCAGTTCTTC TRBJ2-1 TRBV7-3 - -
CASSYRDSNTDTQYF TGTGCCAGCAGCTACAGGGACAGTAACACAGATACGCAGTATTTT TRBJ2-3 TRBV13 - TRBD1
CASSFSREGMNYGYTF TGTGCCAGCAGCTTCTCTAGGGAGGGGATGAACTATGGCTACACCTTC TRBJ1-2 TRBV7-2 - -
CASSPRQGAHTEAFF TGTGCCAGCAGCCCTCGACAGGGGGCTCACACTGAAGCTTTCTTT TRBJ1-1 TRBV28 - TRBD1
CASSLVGRGSAEQYF TGTGCCAGCAGCTTGGTCGGCAGGGGTTCAGCCGAGCAGTACTTC TRBJ2-7 TRBV5-6 - -
CAWSPRRVPGTEAFF TGTGCCTGGAGCCCCCGGAGGGTCCCGGGCACTGAAGCTTTCTTT TRBJ1-1 TRBV30 - -
CASSLSAGPDNSPLHF TGTGCCAGCAGTTTATCGGCAGGGCCAGATAATTCACCCCTCCACTTT TRBJ1-6 TRBV27 - -
CAISGTSGQLRNTGELFF TGTGCCATCAGCGGGACTAGCGGGCAGCTTAGGAACACCGGGGAGCTGTTTTTT TRBJ2-2 TRBV10-3 - TRBD2
CASSVRGGTSYEQYF TGTGCCAGCAGTGTGAGAGGGGGAACCTCCTACGAGCAGTACTTC TRBJ2-7 TRBV9 - -
CASSLGDTSTDTQYF TGCGCCAGCAGCTTGGGGGACACAAGCACAGATACGCAGTATTTT TRBJ2-3 TRBV5-1 - -
CASSIFQGALDNSPLHF TGTGCCAGCAGTATATTCCAGGGGGCCCTTGATAATTCACCCCTCCACTTT TRBJ1-6 TRBV2 - TRBD1
CASRRTPNYGYTF TGTGCCAGCCGTCGAACTCCTAACTATGGCTACACCTTC TRBJ1-2 TRBV28 - -
CASSPWRTSGGETQYF TGTGCCAGCAGTCCCTGGAGGACTAGCGGGGGTGAGACCCAGTACTTC TRBJ2-5 TRBV6-2/TRBV6-3 - TRBD2
CAAGGRDRAYYGYTF TGTGCCGCCGGGGGGAGGGACAGGGCTTATTATGGCTACACCTTC TRBJ1-2 TRBV10-3 - TRBD1
CASSQERGGVTEAFF TGCGCCAGCAGCCAAGAAAGGGGGGGGGTCACTGAAGCTTTCTTT TRBJ1-1 TRBV4-3 - -
CASSRDYLNEQFF TGTGCCAGTAGTCGGGACTATCTGAATGAGCAGTTCTTC TRBJ2-1 TRBV19 - TRBD2
CASSKALYFGGNHQPQHF TGTGCCAGCAGCAAAGCGCTTTATTTCGGAGGGAATCATCAGCCCCAGCATTTT TRBJ1-5 TRBV21-1 - -
CASSSGQTYEQYF TGTGCCAGCAGCTCGGGACAAACCTACGAGCAGTACTTC TRBJ2-7 TRBV11-3 - -
CASNEPGTGRTGELFF TGCGCCAGCAACGAGCCCGGGACAGGGCGAACCGGGGAGCTGTTTTTT TRBJ2-2 TRBV5-1 - TRBD1
CASSLGGQGTDTQYF TGCGCCAGCAGCTTGGGGGGACAGGGCACAGATACGCAGTATTTT TRBJ2-3 TRBV5-1 - TRBD1
CASSLRGRRQGENIQYF TGTGCCAGCAGCTTGCGGGGCCGGCGGCAGGGCGAAAACATTCAGTACTTC TRBJ2-4 TRBV11-2 - -
CASAPAPSYEQYF TGTGCCAGCGCGCCTGCACCGTCCTACGAGCAGTACTTC TRBJ2-7 TRBV3-1/TRBV3-2 - -
CASSPPGGPKAEAFF TGTGCCAGCAGCCCCCCGGGGGGGCCCAAGGCGGAAGCTTTCTTT TRBJ1-1 TRBV9 - -
CSVLLGANTEAFF TGCAGCGTTCTATTGGGGGCGAACACTGAAGCTTTCTTT TRBJ1-1 TRBV29-1 once -
CASSLQANYGYTF TGTGCCAGCAGTTTGCAGGCCAACTATGGCTACACCTTC TRBJ1-2 TRBV28 - -
CASSYTGSSGNTIYF TGTGCCAGCAGTTATACGGGGAGCTCTGGAAACACCATATATTTT TRBJ1-3 TRBV6-5 - -
CASSQAGTGKFVGYTF TGTGCCAGCAGCCAAGCTGGGACAGGGAAATTTGTTGGCTACACCTTC TRBJ1-2 TRBV3-1/TRBV3-2 - TRBD1
CASSQGSGLYNEQFF TGCGCCAGCAGCCAGGGGAGCGGTCTCTACAATGAGCAGTTCTTC TRBJ2-1 TRBV4-1 once -
CASSPGTGTNEQFF TGTGCCAGTAGTCCCGGGACAGGGACCAATGAGCAGTTCTTC TRBJ2-1 TRBV19 - TRBD1
CASSLSGESTYNSPLHF TGTGCCAGCAGCCTATCGGGGGAATCCACCTATAATTCACCCCTCCACTTT TRBJ1-6 TRBV7-2 - -
CASSQNNEQFF TGCGCCAGCAGCCAGAACAATGAGCAGTTCTTC TRBJ2-1 TRBV5-1 once -
CAWTLGDRREQPQHF TGTGCCTGGACCCTAGGGGACAGGCGAGAACAGCCCCAGCATTTT TRBJ1-5 TRBV30 many TRBD1
CASSKYGGYQPQHF TGTGCCAGCAGCAAATACGGGGGTTATCAGCCCCAGCATTTT TRBJ1-5 TRBV6-5 - -
CASSENGLAGAYEQYF TGCGCCAGCAGTGAGAATGGTCTAGCGGGGGCCTACGAGCAGTACTTC TRBJ2-7 TRBV10-1 - TRBD2
CASSYGLTGSPLHF TGTGCCAGCAGTTACGGCCTGACTGGGTCACCCCTCCACTTT TRBJ1-6 TRBV6-6 - -
CARSRGGLTGELFF TGTGCCCGATCGCGCGGGGGGCTCACCGGGGAGCTGTTTTTT TRBJ2-2 TRBV30 - TRBD2
CASSSRGLAGRETQYF TGTGCCAGCAGTTCCCGAGGACTAGCGGGGCGGGAGACCCAGTACTTC TRBJ2-5 TRBV27 - TRBD2
CASSSGTVERELFF TGCGCCAGCAGCTCCGGGACTGTGGAGCGGGAGCTGTTTTTT TRBJ2-2 TRBV10-1 many -
CASSQTPTGETQYF TGTGCCAGCAGTCAAACGCCGACTGGAGAGACCCAGTACTTC TRBJ2-5 TRBV2 - -
CAIRADRIGDTEAFF TGTGCCATCAGGGCTGATCGGATCGGGGACACTGAAGCTTTCTTT TRBJ1-1 TRBV10-3 - -